This T cell receptor (beta chain) was identified during a study of OX40 agonist ivuxolimab in advanced cancers. CDR3 length: 13 amino acids. Clones were sequenced by immunoSEQ multiplex PCR, and TCRdb holds only the in-frame ones, with some missing. The sample includes fewer than 95,000 clones, 80% to 90% of them seen just once. The rearrangement joins TRBV7-5 to TRBJ2-5; TRBD1, the D gene given by the table, was not confirmed from the DNA. TRBV7-5 is given as a pseudogene. The specimen was CD4+ or CD8+ T cells sorted from blood, collected in a trial of the OX40 agonist ivuxolimab. The source is an adult with an advanced solid tumor such as melanoma, head and neck, liver or kidney cancer. The chain's CDR3 is CASSPTRQETQYF. CDR3 coding DNA: TGTGCCAGCAGCCCAACAAGACAAGAGACCCAGTACTTC.